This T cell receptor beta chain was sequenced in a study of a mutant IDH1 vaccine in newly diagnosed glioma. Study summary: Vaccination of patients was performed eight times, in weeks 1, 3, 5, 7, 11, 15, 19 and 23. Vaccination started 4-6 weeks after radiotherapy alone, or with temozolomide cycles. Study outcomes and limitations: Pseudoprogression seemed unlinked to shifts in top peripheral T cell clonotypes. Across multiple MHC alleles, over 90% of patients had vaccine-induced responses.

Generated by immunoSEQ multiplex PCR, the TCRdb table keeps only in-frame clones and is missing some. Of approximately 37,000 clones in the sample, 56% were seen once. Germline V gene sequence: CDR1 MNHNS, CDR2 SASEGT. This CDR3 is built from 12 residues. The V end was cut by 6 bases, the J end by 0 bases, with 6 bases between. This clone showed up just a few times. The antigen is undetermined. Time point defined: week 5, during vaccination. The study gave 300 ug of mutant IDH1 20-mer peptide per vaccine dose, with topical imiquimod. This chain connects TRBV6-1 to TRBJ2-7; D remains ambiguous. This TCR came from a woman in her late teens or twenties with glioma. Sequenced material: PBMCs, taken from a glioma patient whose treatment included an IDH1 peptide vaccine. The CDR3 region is CASSQSSYEQYF. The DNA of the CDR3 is TGTGCCAGCAGCCAGAGCTCCTACGAGCAGTACTTC.